These T cell receptor beta chains were read from a single sample in a study of cytomegalovirus exposure and HLA in healthy donors. Sequencing was performed with immunoSEQ multiplex PCR; in TCRdb, only in-frame clones are kept and a portion is missing. The sample holds roughly 170,000 clones, 80% to 85% seen once. Sequencing was done on a sample of PBMCs. These receptors came from a woman between 25 and 40 years old in good health and CMV-seronegative. CDR3s include the opening cysteine and the closing phenylalanine or tryptophan. D genes are given only for firm matches. Expanded clones get a size class; other rows say once, few or many, or leave the size out.

clone_size	v_call	j_call	d_call	cdr3_nt	cdr3_aa
few	TRBV4-1	TRBJ2-3	.	TGCGCCAGCAGTCTTGAGGCAGATACGCAGTATTTT	CASSLEADTQYF
.	TRBV10-3	TRBJ2-1	TRBD2	TGTGCCATCAGGGGACTAGCTCTGGGAAATGAGCAGTTCTTC	CAIRGLALGNEQFF
.	TRBV28	TRBJ2-5	.	TGTGCCAGCCGGGTGCGGGGGCTCCAAGAGACCCAGTACTTC	CASRVRGLQETQYF
.	TRBV28	TRBJ2-1	.	TGTGCCAGCAGTCTATTCGGCAGGGGTTCCTACAATGAGCAGTTCTTC	CASSLFGRGSYNEQFF
once	TRBV7-2	TRBJ2-5	TRBD2	TGTGCCAGCAGCCAACTAGCGGGGGAGCAGTACTTC	CASSQLAGEQYF
few	TRBV7-2	TRBJ2-2	TRBD2	TGTGCCAGCAGCTTATTAGCGGGAGGGCCCGGGGAGCTGTTTTTT	CASSLLAGGPGELFF
.	TRBV9	TRBJ2-1	TRBD2	TGTGCCAGCAGCCCCACGGGGGGTCACTCCTACAATGAGCAGTTCTTC	CASSPTGGHSYNEQFF
once	TRBV5-4	TRBJ2-7	TRBD2	TGTGCCAGCAGCGCCGTGGGACTAGCGACCTCCTACGAGCAGTACTTC	CASSAVGLATSYEQYF
.	TRBV5-1	TRBJ1-3	TRBD1	TGCGCCAGCAGCTTGTCCGGGACAGGGCAAGGAAACACCATATATTTT	CASSLSGTGQGNTIYF
.	TRBV7-9	TRBJ2-7	.	TGTGCCAGCAGCTTAGAGAGGACAGCTGACTACGAGCAGTACTTC	CASSLERTADYEQYF
.	TRBV5-5	TRBJ1-6	.	TGTGCCAGCAGCCCGGACGGCGGCGGGCCACCCCTCCACTTT	CASSPDGGGPPLHF
once	TRBV5-1	TRBJ2-3	.	TGCGCCAGCAGCTTGGCAGGGTACGGGACAGATACGCAGTATTTT	CASSLAGYGTDTQYF
.	TRBV2	TRBJ2-5	.	TGTGCCAGCAGTTACAGGGTCCAAGAGACCCAGTACTTC	CASSYRVQETQYF
.	TRBV28	TRBJ2-3	TRBD2	TGTGCCAGCACCCAGCTAGCGGGAGGTGGTACGCAGTATTTT	CASTQLAGGGTQYF
.	TRBV6-6	TRBJ2-7	.	TGTGCCAGCAGTTACTATACGGAGGGACTGAACTACGAGCAGTACTTC	CASSYYTEGLNYEQYF
few	TRBV15	TRBJ1-2	.	TGTGCCACCAGCAGAGTTAGTACAGGGTATGGCTACACCTTC	CATSRVSTGYGYTF
.	TRBV5-3	TRBJ1-1	.	TGTGCCAGAAGCTTGGTAGTTGTTCGATGCTCCCGGGGGGCTTTCTTT	CARSLVVVRCSRGAFF
.	TRBV5-4	TRBJ2-1	TRBD2	TGTGCCAGCAGCGCCGGGACTAGCGGCTACAATGAGCAGTTCTTC	CASSAGTSGYNEQFF
.	TRBV9	TRBJ2-7	TRBD1	TGTGCCAGCAGCGGAGGGACAGGGGTCGAGCAGTACTTC	CASSGGTGVEQYF
.	TRBV2	TRBJ2-5	.	TGTGCCAGCAAATTTGGGGAGCGGGAGACCCAGTACTTC	CASKFGERETQYF
few	TRBV5-5	TRBJ1-1	.	TGTGCCAGCAGCTTGGTTGGGGGCGGGGGCACTGAAGCTTTCTTT	CASSLVGGGGTEAFF
few	TRBV27	TRBJ1-6	.	TGTGCCAGCGGGGGGGGGACGGGATATTCACCCCTCCACTTT	CASGGGTGYSPLHF
.	TRBV19	TRBJ2-1	TRBD1	TGTGCCAGTAGTATGACAGGGGGCCTCTACAATGAGCAGTTCTTC	CASSMTGGLYNEQFF
.	TRBV28	TRBJ2-7	.	TGTGCCAGCACGACAACCCCTAGCGTCTACGAGCAGTACTTC	CASTTTPSVYEQYF
.	TRBV10-2	TRBJ2-3	.	TGCGCCAGCAGTGAAAGCCGTATTGCAGATACGCAGTATTTT	CASSESRIADTQYF
.	TRBV7-2	TRBJ2-5	TRBD2	TGTGCCAGCAGCTTAGCGGGACTAGCCCCCCAGGCCCAGTACTTC	CASSLAGLAPQAQYF
.	TRBV11-2	TRBJ1-2	.	TGTGCCAGCAGCTTAGGTGTGGCGGTAGAGTATGGCTACACCTTC	CASSLGVAVEYGYTF
.	TRBV1	TRBJ2-5	.	TGCACCAGCAGCCAAGATCCCACTAGCCCCCAAGAGACCCAGTACTTC	CTSSQDPTSPQETQYF
.	TRBV28	TRBJ1-5	TRBD1	TGTGCCAGCAGGACAGGGGGGGGCAATCAGCCCCAGCATTTT	CASRTGGGNQPQHF